The clone carrying this TCR beta chain was observed once. The antigen is not known. The CDR3 covers 14 residues. CDR1 is MNHEY, CDR2 SVGAGI, per germline. The trim removed 6 bases at V and 4 bases at J, leaving 7 bases unmatched. The data originate from a study of cytomegalovirus exposure and HLA in healthy donors. Overall study results and limits: A likely sequencing artifact accounted for one observed cluster of highly shared sequence variants.

Primers: 60 Vbeta forward and 13 Jbeta reverse. Measured with immunoSEQ multiplex PCR; TCRdb has only the in-frame clones, and not every one. The data contain 180,000 or so clones, 75% to 85% of them singletons. The sample consisted of PBMCs. The TCR comes from a man younger than 30 in good health and CMV-seronegative. The rearrangement joins TRBV6-5 to TRBJ1-2, with 8 bases matching TRBD1. The CDR3 DNA follows: TGTGCCAGCAGCCCAACAGGGGGGGTCTATGGCTACACCTTC. Amino acids: CASSPTGGVYGYTF.